This T cell receptor (beta chain) was identified in a study of shared clonotypes between healthy human individuals. This clone showed up just a few times. The CDR3 covers 14 residues. Germline loops: CDR1 MDHEN, CDR2 SYDVKM. Trimming removed 6 bases at V and 8 bases at J, with 19 bases between. Data came from immunoSEQ multiplex PCR; TCRdb stores just in-frame clones and leaves some out. The repertoire has about 770,000 clones, 72% of them found once; the top ten carry over 1.5%. The sequenced sample was memory CD4+ T cells sorted from blood. The subset: CD45RA-negative fraction. This chain joins TRBV28 and TRBJ1-1, with D possibly matching TRBD1 (5 bases). The receptor's source is a woman in her 30s in good health. The CDR3 DNA reads as TGTGCCAGCAGCCCAGGGAAACGCCGGGGAGAAGCTTTCTTT. Its translation is CASSPGKRRGEAFF.